This TCR beta chain was documented in a study of tumor-infiltrating lymphocytes in primary liver carcinoma. Study-level information: Both sexes were represented among patients, who were 30 to 69 years old.

The study co-extracted DNA and RNA from roughly 20-30 mg of unsorted bulk tissue. Every patient had chronic HBV infection and was treatment-naive. From around 0.5 ug total RNA, TCR beta cDNA was generated with a primer in the constant region. Slightly modified ARM-PCR with three nested multiplex PCR rounds yielded TCR beta libraries. A C-beta reverse primer was combined with TRBV1-TRBV30 forward primers in the first two PCR rounds, and each round had around 11 cycles. TCRdb passed the multiplex PCR reads through MiXCR, listing each CDR3 protein once. In the table there are about 33,000 distinct CDR3 sequences, about 82% of which are singletons. Germline CDR1 reads MGHRA; CDR2 reads YSYEKL. CDR3 length: 14 residues. Whole-study findings and limits: It was observed that only about 7-25% of the top clones appeared in every one of the five tumor regions.

A word on this clonotype: Its antigen is unknown. The junction does not match germline at one end; this may be a read error.

The TCR was taken from a man aged 35-49 years with primary liver carcinoma and hepatitis B virus infection. Sequenced input: liver tumor tissue from sampling region 5. Subset described: tumor region T5, tumor centre. The chain is built from TRBV4-1 and TRBJ1-1; a weak D match, TRBD1 (5 bases). In DNA form, the CDR3 reads TGCGCCAGCAACCAAGACCGCGGGGGATTTGAAGCTTTCTTT. This sequence encodes CASNQDRGGFEAFF.